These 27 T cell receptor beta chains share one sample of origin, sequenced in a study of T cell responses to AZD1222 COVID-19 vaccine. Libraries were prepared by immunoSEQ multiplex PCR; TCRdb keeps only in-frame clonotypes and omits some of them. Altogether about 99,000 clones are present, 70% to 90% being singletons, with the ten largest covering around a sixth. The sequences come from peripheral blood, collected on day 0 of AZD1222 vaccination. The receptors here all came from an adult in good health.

CDR3 protein: CASSVAGALADTQYF. The CDR3 DNA is TGTGCCAGCAGCGTAGCAGGGGCCTTGGCAGATACGCAGTATTTT. V is TRBV9 and J is TRBJ2-3; D is possibly TRBD1 (6 bases). The V end was cut by 0 bases, the J end by 4 bases, with 12 bases between. Germline V CDR1 and CDR2: SGDLS, YYNGEE. The CDR3 loop spans 15 amino acids.

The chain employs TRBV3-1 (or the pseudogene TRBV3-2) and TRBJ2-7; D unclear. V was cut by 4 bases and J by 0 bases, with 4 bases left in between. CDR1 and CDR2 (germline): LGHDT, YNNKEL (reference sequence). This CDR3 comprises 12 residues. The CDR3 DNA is TGTGCCAGCAGCCGAAGCTCCTACGAGCAGTACTTC. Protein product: CASSRSSYEQYF.

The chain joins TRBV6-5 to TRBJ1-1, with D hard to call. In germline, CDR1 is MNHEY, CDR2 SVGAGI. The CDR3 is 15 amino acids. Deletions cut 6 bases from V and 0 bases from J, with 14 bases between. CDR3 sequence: CASSPPLGLNTEAFF. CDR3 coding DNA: TGTGCCAGCAGCCCCCCACTGGGATTGAACACTGAAGCTTTCTTT.

The CDR3, as DNA: TGCAGCGTTGCTACAGGGTCGAATGGCTACACCTTC. Encoded protein: CSVATGSNGYTF. The rearrangement links TRBV29-1 to TRBJ1-2, with TRBD1 as a possible D gene (6 bases). Germline CDR1 reads SQVTM; CDR2 reads ANQGSEA. The CDR3 extends over 12 amino acids. V lost 4 bases and J lost 6, with 12 bases in between. The whole variable domain, remainder taken from reference TRBV29-1 and TRBJ1-2, is SAVISQKPSRDICQRGTSLTIQCQVDSQVTMMFWYRQQPGQSLTLIATANQGSEATYESGFVIDKFPISRPNLTFSTLTVSNMSPEDSSIYLCSVATGSNGYTFGSGTRLTVV.

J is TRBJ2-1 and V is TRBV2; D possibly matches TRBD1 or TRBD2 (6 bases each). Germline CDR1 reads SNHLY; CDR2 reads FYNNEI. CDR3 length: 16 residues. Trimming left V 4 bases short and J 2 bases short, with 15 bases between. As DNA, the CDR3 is TGTGCCAGCAGTGGATTGGGGGGCGCCACCTACAATGAGCAGTTCTTC. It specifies CASSGLGGATYNEQFF.

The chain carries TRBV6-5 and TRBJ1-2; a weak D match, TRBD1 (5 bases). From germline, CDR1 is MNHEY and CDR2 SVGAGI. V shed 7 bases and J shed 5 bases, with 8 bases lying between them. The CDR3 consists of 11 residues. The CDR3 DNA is TGTGCCAGCATTGGGACTTATGGCTACACCTTC. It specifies CASIGTYGYTF.

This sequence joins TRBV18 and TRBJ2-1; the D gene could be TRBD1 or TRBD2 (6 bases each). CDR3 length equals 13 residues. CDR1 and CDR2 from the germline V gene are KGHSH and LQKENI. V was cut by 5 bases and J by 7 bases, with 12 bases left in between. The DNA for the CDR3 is TGTGCCAGCTCATCGACTAGGGGGAATGAGCAGTTCTTC. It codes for CASSSTRGNEQFF.

The CDR3 sequence is CASNFETRPATEAFF. The CDR3 DNA sequence: TGCGCCAGCAACTTCGAGACCCGCCCGGCAACTGAAGCTTTCTTT. The chain has TRBV5-1 and TRBJ1-1; D not certain. V dropped 6 bases and J dropped 5 bases, with 20 bases sitting between them. The CDR3 runs to 15 residues. CDR1 and CDR2 from the germline V gene are SGHRS and YFSETQ.

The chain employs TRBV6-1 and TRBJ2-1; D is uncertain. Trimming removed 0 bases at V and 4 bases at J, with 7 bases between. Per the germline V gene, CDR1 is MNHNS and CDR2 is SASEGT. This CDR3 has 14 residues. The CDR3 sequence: CASSEASNYNEQFF. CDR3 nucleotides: TGTGCCAGCAGTGAAGCATCCAATTACAATGAGCAGTTCTTC.

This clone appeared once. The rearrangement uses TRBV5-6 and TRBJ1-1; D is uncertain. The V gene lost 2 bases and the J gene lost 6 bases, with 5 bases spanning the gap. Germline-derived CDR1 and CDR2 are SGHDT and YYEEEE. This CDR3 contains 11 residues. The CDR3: CASSFGAEAFF. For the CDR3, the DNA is TGTGCCAGCAGCTTCGGGGCTGAAGCTTTCTTT.

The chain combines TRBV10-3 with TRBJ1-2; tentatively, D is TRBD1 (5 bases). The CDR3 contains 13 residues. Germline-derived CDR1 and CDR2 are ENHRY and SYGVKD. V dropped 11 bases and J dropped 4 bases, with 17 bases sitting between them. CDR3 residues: CAARGFEGYGYTF. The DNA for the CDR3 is TGTGCCGCTCGGGGGTTCGAAGGCTATGGCTACACCTTC.

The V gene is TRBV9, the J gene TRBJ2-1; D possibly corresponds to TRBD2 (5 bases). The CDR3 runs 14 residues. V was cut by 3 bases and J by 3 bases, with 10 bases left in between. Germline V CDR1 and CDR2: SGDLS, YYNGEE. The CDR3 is CASSGGSSYNEQFF. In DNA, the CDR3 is TGTGCCAGCAGCGGAGGGAGCAGCTACAATGAGCAGTTCTTC. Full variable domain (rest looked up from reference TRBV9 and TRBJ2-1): DSGVTQTPKHLITATGQRVTLRCSPRSGDLSVYWYQQSLDQGLQFLIQYYNGEERAKGNILERFSAQQFPDLHSELNLSSLELGDSALYFCASSGGSSYNEQFFGPGTRLTVL.

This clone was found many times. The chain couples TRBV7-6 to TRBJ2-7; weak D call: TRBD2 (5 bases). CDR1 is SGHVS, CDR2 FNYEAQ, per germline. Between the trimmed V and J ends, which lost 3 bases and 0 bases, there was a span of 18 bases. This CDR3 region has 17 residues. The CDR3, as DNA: TGTGCCAGCAGCTTCGCCGGGTGGGAGAGGAGCTCCTACGAGCAGTACTTC. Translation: CASSFAGWERSSYEQYF.

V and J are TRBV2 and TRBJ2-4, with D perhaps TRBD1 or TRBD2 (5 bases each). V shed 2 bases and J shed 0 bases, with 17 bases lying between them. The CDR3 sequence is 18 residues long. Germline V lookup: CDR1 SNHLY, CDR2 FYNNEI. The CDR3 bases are TGTGCCAGCAGTGAACCGGGAAGGGGCACGGGAGCCAAAAACATTCAGTACTTC. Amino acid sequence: CASSEPGRGTGAKNIQYF. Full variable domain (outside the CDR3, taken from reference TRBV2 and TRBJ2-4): EPEVTQTPSHQVTQMGQEVILRCVPISNHLYFYWYRQILGQKVEFLVSFYNNEISEKSEIFDDQFSVERPDGSNFTLKIRSTKLEDSAMYFCASSEPGRGTGAKNIQYFGAGTRLSVL.

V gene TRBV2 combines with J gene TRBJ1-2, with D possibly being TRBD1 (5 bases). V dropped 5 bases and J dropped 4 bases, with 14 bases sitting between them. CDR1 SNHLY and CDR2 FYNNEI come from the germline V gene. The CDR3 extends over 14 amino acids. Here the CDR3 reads CASSYRTGLYGYTF. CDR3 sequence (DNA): TGTGCCAGCAGTTACCGTACAGGTCTCTATGGCTACACCTTC.

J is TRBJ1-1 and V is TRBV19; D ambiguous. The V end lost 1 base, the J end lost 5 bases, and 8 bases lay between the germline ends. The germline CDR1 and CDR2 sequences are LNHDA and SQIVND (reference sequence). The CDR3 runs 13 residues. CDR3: CASSIGRLTEAFF. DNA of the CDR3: TGTGCCAGTAGTATAGGGAGGCTGACTGAAGCTTTCTTT.

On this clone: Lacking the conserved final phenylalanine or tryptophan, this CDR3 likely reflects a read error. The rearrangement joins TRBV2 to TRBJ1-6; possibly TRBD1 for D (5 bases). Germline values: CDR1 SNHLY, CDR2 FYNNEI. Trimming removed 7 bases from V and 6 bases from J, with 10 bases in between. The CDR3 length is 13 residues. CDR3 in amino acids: CASMRRGNSPLHL. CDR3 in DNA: TGTGCCAGCATGAGGAGGGGTAATTCACCCCTCCACCTT.

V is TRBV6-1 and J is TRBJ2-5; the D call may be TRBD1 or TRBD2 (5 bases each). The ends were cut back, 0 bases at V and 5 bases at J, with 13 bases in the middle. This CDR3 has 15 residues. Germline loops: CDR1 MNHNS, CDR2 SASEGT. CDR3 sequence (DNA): TGTGCCAGCAGTGAAGCGCCCGGGGCGGGCGAGACCCAGTACTTC. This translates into CASSEAPGAGETQYF.

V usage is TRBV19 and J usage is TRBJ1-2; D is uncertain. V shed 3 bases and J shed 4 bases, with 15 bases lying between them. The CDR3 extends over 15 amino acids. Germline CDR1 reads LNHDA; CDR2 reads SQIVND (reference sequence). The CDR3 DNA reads TGTGCCAGTAGTATTCTAAAAAGGGAATTCTATGGCTACACCTTC. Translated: CASSILKREFYGYTF.

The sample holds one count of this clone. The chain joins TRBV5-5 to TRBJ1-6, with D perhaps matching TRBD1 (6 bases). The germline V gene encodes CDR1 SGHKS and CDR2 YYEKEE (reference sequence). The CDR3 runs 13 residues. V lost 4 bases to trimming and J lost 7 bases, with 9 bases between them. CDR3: CASSTGQNSPLHF. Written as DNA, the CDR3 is TGTGCCAGCAGCACCGGACAGAATTCACCCCTCCACTTT.

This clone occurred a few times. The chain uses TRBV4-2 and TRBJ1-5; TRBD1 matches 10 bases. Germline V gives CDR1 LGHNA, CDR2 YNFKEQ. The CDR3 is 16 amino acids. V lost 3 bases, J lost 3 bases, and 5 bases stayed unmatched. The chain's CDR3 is CASSQEDRGFNQPQHF. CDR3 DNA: TGTGCCAGCAGCCAGGAGGACAGGGGGTTCAATCAGCCCCAGCATTTT.

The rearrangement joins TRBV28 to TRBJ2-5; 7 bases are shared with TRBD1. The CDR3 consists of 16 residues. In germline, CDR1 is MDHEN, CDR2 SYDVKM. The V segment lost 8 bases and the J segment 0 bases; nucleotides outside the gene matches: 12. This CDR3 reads CASVTGARTNQETQYF. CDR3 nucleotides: TGTGCCAGCGTCACAGGGGCCAGAACGAACCAAGAGACCCAGTACTTC.

This chain's CDR3 is CASSLDRGAYGYTF. The CDR3, as DNA: TGTGCCAGCAGCTTAGACAGGGGAGCCTACGGCTACACCTTC. The chain uses TRBV7-2 and TRBJ1-2; 7 nucleotides match TRBD1. Germline CDR1 SGHTA, CDR2 FQGNSA. The J segment lost 8 bases and the V segment lost 1 base, leaving 7 bases of the junction unmatched. There are 14 residues in the CDR3.

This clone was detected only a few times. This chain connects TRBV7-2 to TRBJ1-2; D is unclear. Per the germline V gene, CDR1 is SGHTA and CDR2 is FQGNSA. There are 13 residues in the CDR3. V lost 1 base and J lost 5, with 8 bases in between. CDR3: CASSLVLEYGYTF. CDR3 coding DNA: TGTGCCAGCAGCTTAGTGCTAGAGTATGGCTACACCTTC. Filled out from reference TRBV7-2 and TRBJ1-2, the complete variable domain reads GAGVSQSPSNKVTEKGKDVELRCDPISGHTALYWYRQSLGQGLEFLIYFQGNSAPDKSGLPSDRFSAERTGGSVSTLTIQRTQQEDSAVYLCASSLVLEYGYTFGSGTRLTVV.

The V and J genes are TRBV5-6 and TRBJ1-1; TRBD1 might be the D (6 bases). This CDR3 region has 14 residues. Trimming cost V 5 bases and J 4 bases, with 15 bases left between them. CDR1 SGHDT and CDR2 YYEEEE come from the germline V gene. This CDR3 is CASSYNRGATEAFF. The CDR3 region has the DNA TGTGCCAGCAGTTACAATAGGGGGGCCACTGAAGCTTTCTTT.

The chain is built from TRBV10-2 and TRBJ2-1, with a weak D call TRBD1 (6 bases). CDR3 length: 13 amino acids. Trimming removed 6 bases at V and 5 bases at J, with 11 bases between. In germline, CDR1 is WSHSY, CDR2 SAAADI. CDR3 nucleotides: TGCGCCAGCAGGGCCAGGACAGACAATGAGCAGTTCTTC. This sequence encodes CASRARTDNEQFF.

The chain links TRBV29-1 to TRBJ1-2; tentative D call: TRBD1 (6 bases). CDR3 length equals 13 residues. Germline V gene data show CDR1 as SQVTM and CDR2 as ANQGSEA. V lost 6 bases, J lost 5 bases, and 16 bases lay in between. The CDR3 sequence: CSVRGGPRYGYTF. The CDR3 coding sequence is TGCAGCGTCCGCGGGGGGCCCCGATATGGCTACACCTTC.